These T cell receptor beta chains were read from a single sample in a study of shared T cell receptors in the human thymus. Here immunoSEQ multiplex PCR was the method, and the copy in TCRdb shows in-frame clones only, minus some. The table has hundreds of thousands of clones, 85% to 90% seen once; the top ten hold about 0.01%. These sequences were also reported in another study, on human thymus T cells.

Sequenced input: thymocytes. Source of these receptors: a boy younger than two with a congenital heart defect. The CDR3 runs from the conserved cysteine through the conserved F or W. Each record gives: D gene, V gene, clone size, J gene, CDR3 DNA, CDR3 protein. D genes are given only for firm matches. The size field is filled for only some rows; it gives once, few, many or a size class.

D gene: -
V gene: TRBV29-1
clone size: -
J gene: TRBJ2-1
CDR3 DNA: TGCAGCGTCCAGGGGGGACGGCTCTACAATGAGCAGTTCTTC
CDR3 protein: CSVQGGRLYNEQFF

D gene: -
V gene: TRBV28
clone size: -
J gene: TRBJ2-7
CDR3 DNA: TGTGCCAGCAGTAGCCCCTTTACCCGGGGCGAGCAGTACTTC
CDR3 protein: CASSSPFTRGEQYF

D gene: -
V gene: TRBV7-8
clone size: -
J gene: TRBJ2-7
CDR3 DNA: TGTGCCAGCAGTTTTAGCAGTACCTACGAGCAGTACTTC
CDR3 protein: CASSFSSTYEQYF

D gene: TRBD1
V gene: TRBV5-5
clone size: once
J gene: TRBJ2-7
CDR3 DNA: TGTGCCAGCAGCTTGGACTTCAGGGGGTACGAGCAGTACTTC
CDR3 protein: CASSLDFRGYEQYF

D gene: TRBD1
V gene: TRBV4-1
clone size: -
J gene: TRBJ1-2
CDR3 DNA: TGCGCCAGCAGAGGAGCAAGGGGGACAGAAAGATATGCGGATGGCTACACCTTC
CDR3 protein: CASRGARGTERYADGYTF

D gene: -
V gene: TRBV4-3
clone size: -
J gene: TRBJ2-2
CDR3 DNA: TGCGCCAGCAGCCTACTTAGCGGCGGGGAGCTGTTTTTT
CDR3 protein: CASSLLSGGELFF

D gene: TRBD1
V gene: TRBV30
clone size: -
J gene: TRBJ1-5
CDR3 DNA: TGTGCCTGGAGTTCCGGGACAGGCGCCAATCAGCCCCAGCATTTT
CDR3 protein: CAWSSGTGANQPQHF

D gene: TRBD1
V gene: TRBV27
clone size: -
J gene: TRBJ1-3
CDR3 DNA: TGTGCCAGCAGTCCCCGCCGGGACAGGGTGAGGGGAAACACCATATATTTT
CDR3 protein: CASSPRRDRVRGNTIYF

D gene: -
V gene: TRBV7-9
clone size: -
J gene: TRBJ2-5
CDR3 DNA: TGTGCCAGCAGCTCAGGGGCGGGAGAATTGGTTAAAGAGACCCAGTACTTC
CDR3 protein: CASSSGAGELVKETQYF

D gene: -
V gene: TRBV5-6
clone size: -
J gene: TRBJ2-1
CDR3 DNA: TGTGCCAGCAGCTTGGCTAACGGGGGACCTTACAATGAGCAGTTCTTC
CDR3 protein: CASSLANGGPYNEQFF

D gene: TRBD1
V gene: TRBV7-9
clone size: -
J gene: TRBJ2-4
CDR3 DNA: TGTGCCAGCAGCTTAAAAGACAGGGAGGCCAAAAACATTCAGTACTTC
CDR3 protein: CASSLKDREAKNIQYF

D gene: -
V gene: TRBV5-1
clone size: -
J gene: TRBJ1-4
CDR3 DNA: TGCGCCAGCAGCGTTTTCTTCACTCCTCTAACTAAAAAACTGTTTTTT
CDR3 protein: CASSVFFTPLTKKLFF

D gene: TRBD1
V gene: TRBV7-9
clone size: -
J gene: TRBJ2-7
CDR3 DNA: TGTGCCAGCAGCGCCGGAAGGGGGACAGGGTCCTACGAGGGGCAGTACTTC
CDR3 protein: CASSAGRGTGSYEGQYF

D gene: TRBD2
V gene: TRBV7-8
clone size: once
J gene: TRBJ2-1
CDR3 DNA: TGTGCCAGCAGCCCTTTGAGCGGGAGTTGGGGTAATGAGCAGTTCTTC
CDR3 protein: CASSPLSGSWGNEQFF

D gene: -
V gene: TRBV21-1
clone size: -
J gene: TRBJ2-1
CDR3 DNA: TGTGCCAGCAGCCACATACTGGGTCTAGCGGGCCGCTACAATGAGCAGTTCTTC
CDR3 protein: CASSHILGLAGRYNEQFF

D gene: TRBD1
V gene: TRBV19
clone size: -
J gene: TRBJ1-5
CDR3 DNA: TGTGCCAGTAGGGCCCGGGGGACAGATAGCAATCAGCCCCAGCATTTT
CDR3 protein: CASRARGTDSNQPQHF

D gene: TRBD2
V gene: TRBV18
clone size: -
J gene: TRBJ2-5
CDR3 DNA: TGTGCCAGCTCACCACGCGGGAGAGGGGAAGAGACCCAGTACTTC
CDR3 protein: CASSPRGRGEETQYF

D gene: TRBD2
V gene: TRBV11-3
clone size: once
J gene: TRBJ2-5
CDR3 DNA: TGTGCCAGCAGCCCGACTAGGGCGGGAGATTGGGAGACCCAGTACTTC
CDR3 protein: CASSPTRAGDWETQYF